The rows below give T cell receptor beta chains drawn from one sample of a study of T-cell reconstitution after alpha-beta-depleted transplantation in children. TCRdb re-analysed the PCR reads in MiXCR, keeping a single row per CDR3 protein. The sample consists of some 830,000 distinct CDR3 sequences, approximately 15% of them appearing once. The specimen comprised PBMCs, mostly from graft donor cells, sampled 360 days after TCRalphabeta/CD19-depleted stem cell transplant. The receptors were sampled from a male patient aged 10 to 17 who had a stem cell transplant for acute lymphoblastic leukemia, so the T cells may come from the graft donor. The CDR3 runs from the conserved cysteine through the conserved F or W. D genes are given only for firm matches. Not all rows give a size; the values are once, few, many and, for expanded clones, a class.

TRBV29-1	.	TRBJ2-1	TRBD2	TGCAGCCCCCGACTAGCGGTGGGTAATGAGCAGTTCTTC	CSPRLAVGNEQFF
TRBV4-1	many	TRBJ2-2	.	TGCGCCAGCAGCCAATTTCCGGGAACCGGGGAGCTGTTTTTT	CASSQFPGTGELFF
TRBV9	.	TRBJ2-1	.	TGTGCCAGCAGCGTAATGGGGGCGGGAAAAGTCAATGAGCAGTTCTTC	CASSVMGAGKVNEQFF
TRBV6-2/TRBV6-3	.	TRBJ2-7	TRBD2	TGTGCCAGCAGTTGGAGACTAGCGGCACTTATAACCTACGAGCAGTACTTC	CASSWRLAALITYEQYF
TRBV7-8	few	TRBJ2-1	.	TGTGCCAGCACCCCCCAGACGGGGGACAATGAGCAGTTCTTC	CASTPQTGDNEQFF
TRBV9	.	TRBJ2-6	TRBD2	TGTGCCAGCAGCGGGGGACTAGCGGGAGGGCCGGGGGGGGCCAACGTCCTGACTTTC	CASSGGLAGGPGGANVLTF
TRBV20-1	few	TRBJ2-3	TRBD2	TGCAGTGCTAGAGGAATCTCTAGCGGAAGGGAACCGCAGTATTTT	CSARGISSGREPQYF
TRBV12-3/TRBV12-4	many	TRBJ2-4	TRBD1	TGTGCCAGCACCTGGACAGGGGGCAAAAACATTCAGTACTTC	CASTWTGGKNIQYF
TRBV20-1	.	TRBJ2-3	TRBD2	TGCAGTGCTAGAGATCGGCGGGAGGCCGTCACAGATACGCAGTATTTT	CSARDRREAVTDTQYF
TRBV18	.	TRBJ2-1	.	TGTGCCAGCTCACCACCGGGGCCCCTACGTAATGAGCAGTTCTTC	CASSPPGPLRNEQFF
TRBV7-7	.	TRBJ2-1	.	TGTGCCAGCAGCTTTGATGGCCAATCTGAGCAGTTCTTC	CASSFDGQSEQFF
TRBV3-1	.	TRBJ2-3	.	TGTGCCAGCAGCCAAGATGCGGTAGGCGCGAACACAGATACGCAGTATTTT	CASSQDAVGANTDTQYF
TRBV25-1	many	TRBJ2-1	.	TGTGCCACCTCCAAAATCATGGACTCCCACAATGAGCAGTTCTTC	CATSKIMDSHNEQFF
TRBV11-3	.	TRBJ2-1	TRBD2	TGTGCCAGCAGCCGCGGGACTAGCAGCAGTGAGCAGTTCTTC	CASSRGTSSSEQFF
TRBV20-1	.	TRBJ2-1	TRBD2	TGCAGTACATTAATTTCTAGCGGTGAAGTCTCCTACAATGAGCAGTTCTTC	CSTLISSGEVSYNEQFF
TRBV4-1	few	TRBJ2-7	TRBD2	TGCGCCAGCAGCCAACCCGGGACTAGCAGGGACGAGCAGTACTTC	CASSQPGTSRDEQYF
TRBV25-1	few	TRBJ2-2	.	TGTGCCAGCAGTGAATATTCCCCAGGTCGGACCGGGGAGCTGTTTTTT	CASSEYSPGRTGELFF